This record looks at one T cell receptor beta chain sequence and its context. What it binds is unknown. V lost 0 bases, J lost 0 bases, and 9 bases lay in between. Germline V gene sequence: CDR1 MNHNY, CDR2 SVGAGI (reference sequence). The CDR3 is 16 residues long. This record comes from a study of cytomegalovirus exposure and HLA in healthy donors. The study's findings and limits: A later analysis, which compared TCR beta chains of equal frequency, found the HLA-associated ones more clonally expanded. Later findings reportedly placed an Asian-associated ancestry cluster below the approximately 620-donor mean for N-insertions.

The PCR had 60 Vbeta and 13 Jbeta primers. The data were produced by immunoSEQ multiplex PCR, yet TCRdb's version contains in-frame clones alone and is incomplete. Among roughly 110,000 clones listed, less than 80% were seen once. The source of this sequence is a middle-aged woman in good health and CMV-seropositive. The chain links TRBV6-6 to TRBJ1-5, with a weak D call TRBD1 (5 bases). The sample consisted of PBMCs. The chain's CDR3 is CASSYSGGNSNQPQHF. The CDR3 DNA reads as TGTGCCAGCAGTTACTCGGGGGGAAATAGCAATCAGCCCCAGCATTTT.